One sample yielded the 2 T cell receptor beta chains listed below, sequenced in a study of T cells after yellow fever vaccination. TCRdb ran MiXCR on the 5' RACE reads and lists one entry per CDR3 protein. The table records 300,000 to 350,000 distinct CDR3 sequences, roughly 4.3% of them present only once. The input for sequencing was PBMCs, taken 15 days after the yellow fever booster vaccination. The receptor source for this set is a man between 18 and 29 years old who received the YFV17D yellow fever vaccine.

The sample holds many counts of this clonotype. The rearrangement joins TRBV7-2 to TRBJ2-5, with D uncertain. Trimming pared 1 base from V and 3 bases from J, leaving 18 bases between. Germline V lookup: CDR1 SGHTA, CDR2 FQGNSA. The CDR3 extends over 17 amino acids. CDR3 region: CASSLGARWFRKETQYF. In nucleotides, the CDR3 is TGTGCCAGCAGCTTAGGGGCCCGGTGGTTCCGCAAAGAGACCCAGTACTTC.

This clonotype has more than one count but fewer than ten. The CDR3 reads CATALADGYEQYV. The CDR3 DNA reads as TGTGCCACCGCACTGGCAGACGGCTACGAGCAGTACGTC. The genes are TRBV7-2 and TRBJ2-7; no clear D. Germline V gene lookup returns CDR1 SGHTA and CDR2 FQGNSA. This CDR3 has 13 residues. Trimming removed 10 bases from V and 3 bases from J, with 16 bases in between.